Given below is one T cell receptor (beta chain) in context. Its antigen is not yet known. No quality values exist for individual bases; no much larger clone is one base distant. RNA was extracted using the RNeasy kit, and about 0.45 to 1 ug of the RNA was reverse transcribed with random hexamers. The immunoSEQ multiplex PCR assay, covering 54 Vbeta and 13 Jbeta segments, was used to amplify TCR beta CDR3 regions. PCR amplification bias was corrected by using a synthetic template baseline for primer optimization and computational correction. On the authors' methods: Reads were annotated to V, D and J genes according to IMGT and were analyzed with immunoSEQ Analyzer, with only productive sequences retained. Clonality was computed as one minus Shannon entropy normalized by log2 of the number of productive unique sequences. For each patient and control, public and private clones were evaluated among the 100 most prevalent clones. A clone was defined as Susac-specific if it was absent from the healthy and MS cohorts, from more than 850 published viral clones and from other ImmuneACCESS disease sequences. TCRdb ran its own pipeline on the public reads, namely fastp trimming at Q25 and MiXCR clone calling, and kept in-frame beta chains. Each CDR3 protein appears once, grouped with its most common genes and DNA. These V and J calls originate from TCRdb's pipeline instead of the authors' own analysis. Across this sample there are about 240,000 distinct CDR3 sequences, with 90% to 96% seen only once. The top ten clones comprise approximately 0.1% of the sample.

Based on the germline V gene (reference sequence), the CDR1 and CDR2 sequences are DFQATT and SNEGSKA. Relative to germline, V is 5 bases shorter and J is 2 bases shorter, with 2 bases between their ends. Inclusive of the bounding cysteine and phenylalanine, the CDR3 is 10 residues long. Only the CDR3 DNA is retained, 30 bases long and in frame from the first base. The entry originates in a study of CD8 T cells in Susac syndrome (dated by TCRdb to about 2019). Background on the whole study: Among the sequenced Susac syndrome patients, five or six had clinically active disease and roughly eight were in clinical remission. At blood withdrawal, Susac syndrome patients were either therapy-naive, taking corticosteroids (in some cases with IVIg as well), or taking IVIg alone. Whether CD8+ T cell activation and differentiation in Susac syndrome was antigen driven was tested using repertoire sequencing. The full study reports these points: In the CD4+ T cell repertoire of Susac syndrome patients, clonal expansion was not detected. The study acknowledged that relatively few individuals were included in the TCR sequencing and HLA analysis.

Peripheral blood CD8+ and CD4+ T cells from healthy donors, Susac syndrome patients and multiple sclerosis patients were profiled using high-throughput TCR beta sequencing. Recently defined diagnostic criteria for definite or probable disease were met by the Susac syndrome patients. Bulk CD8+ and CD4+ T cells were purified by magnetic negative isolation, whereas CD8+ TEMRA cells were enriched by FACS. Blood was drawn into EDTA tubes, processed within 24 hours, and PBMCs were isolated by density gradient centrifugation. PBMCs intended for TCR sequencing were cryopreserved in liquid nitrogen and thawed later in a water bath at 37 degrees C. The sorted or isolated CD4+, CD8+ and CD8+ TEMRA cells reached a purity of at least 90%.

The sample consisted of CD4+ T cells from PBMCs. This TCR came from a human donor with Susac syndrome. The V and J genes are TRBV20-1 and TRBJ2-3, with the D gene call left open. The DNA is as follows: TGCAGTGCTGACACAGATACGCAGTATTTT. Protein translation: CSADTDTQYF.